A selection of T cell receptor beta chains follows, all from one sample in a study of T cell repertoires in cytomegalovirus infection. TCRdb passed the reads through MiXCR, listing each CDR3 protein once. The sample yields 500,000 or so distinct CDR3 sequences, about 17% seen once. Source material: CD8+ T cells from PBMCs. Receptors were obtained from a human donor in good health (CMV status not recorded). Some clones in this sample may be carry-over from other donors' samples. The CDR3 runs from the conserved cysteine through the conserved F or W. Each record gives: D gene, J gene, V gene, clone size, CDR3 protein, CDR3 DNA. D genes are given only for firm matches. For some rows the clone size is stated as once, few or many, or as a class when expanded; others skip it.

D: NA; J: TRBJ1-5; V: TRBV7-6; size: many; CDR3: CASSPVAGQGLNYPNQPQHF; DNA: TGTGCCAGCAGCCCCGTCGCGGGGCAGGGCCTCAATTACCCAAATCAGCCCCAGCATTTT
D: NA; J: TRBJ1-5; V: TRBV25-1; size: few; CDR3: CASSEQGYNQPQHF; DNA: TGTGCCAGCAGTGAACAGGGGTACAATCAGCCCCAGCATTTT
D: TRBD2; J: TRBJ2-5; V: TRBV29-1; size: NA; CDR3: CSVLKLAGGRETQYF; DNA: TGCAGCGTTCTAAAGCTAGCGGGGGGGAGAGAGACCCAGTACTTC
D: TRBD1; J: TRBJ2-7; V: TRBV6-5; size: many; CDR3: CASSYHRTGAYEQYF; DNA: TGTGCCAGCAGTTACCATAGGACAGGAGCCTACGAGCAGTACTTC
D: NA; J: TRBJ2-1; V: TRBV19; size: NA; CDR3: CASSIDRAYNEQFF; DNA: TGTGCCAGTAGTATTGACCGAGCCTACAATGAGCAGTTCTTC
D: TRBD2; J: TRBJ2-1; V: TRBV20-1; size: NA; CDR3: CSAGGLAGAVSSYNEQFF; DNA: TGCAGTGCTGGGGGACTAGCGGGAGCGGTGAGCTCCTACAATGAGCAGTTCTTC
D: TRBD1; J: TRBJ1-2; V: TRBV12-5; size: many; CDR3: CASGTTTRQGGDYGYTF; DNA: TGTGCTAGTGGTACCACCACCAGACAGGGTGGCGACTATGGCTACACCTTC
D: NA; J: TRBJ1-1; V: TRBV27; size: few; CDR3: CASSLFGSNTEAFF; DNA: TGTGCCAGCAGTTTATTTGGCAGTAACACTGAAGCTTTCTTT
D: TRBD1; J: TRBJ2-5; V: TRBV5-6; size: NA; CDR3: CASSSGQGAGETQYF; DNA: TGTGCCAGCAGCTCCGGACAGGGGGCCGGAGAGACCCAGTACTTC
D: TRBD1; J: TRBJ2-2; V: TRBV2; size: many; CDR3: CASRFQTGTTGELFF; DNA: TGTGCCAGCAGGTTCCAGACAGGGACCACCGGGGAGCTGTTTTTT
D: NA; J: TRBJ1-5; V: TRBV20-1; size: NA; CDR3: CSARKGRGDSNQRQHF; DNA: TGCAGTGCCAGAAAGGGGAGGGGAGATAGCAATCAGCGCCAGCATTTT
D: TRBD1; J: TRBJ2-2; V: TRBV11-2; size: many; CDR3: CASSRWGQGVGGELFF; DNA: TGTGCCAGCAGCCGATGGGGACAGGGGGTTGGCGGGGAGCTGTTTTTT
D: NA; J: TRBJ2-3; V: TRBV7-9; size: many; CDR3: CASSLGGRPADTQYF; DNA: TGTGCCAGCAGCTTAGGGGGGCGACCAGCGGATACGCAGTATTTT
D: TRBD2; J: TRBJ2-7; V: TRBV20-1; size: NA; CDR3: CSATPSGRAREQYF; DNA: TGCAGTGCTACTCCTAGCGGGAGGGCGAGGGAGCAGTACTTC
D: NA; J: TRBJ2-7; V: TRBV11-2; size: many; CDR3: CASSSLTGYEQYF; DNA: TGTGCCAGCAGCTCACTGACAGGCTACGAGCAGTACTTC
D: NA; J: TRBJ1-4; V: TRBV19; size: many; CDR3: CATRRGDEKLFF; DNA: TGTGCCACCCGGAGAGGGGACGAAAAACTGTTTTTT